The rows below give T cell receptor beta chains drawn from one sample of a study of shared clonotypes between healthy human individuals. Measured with immunoSEQ multiplex PCR; TCRdb has only the in-frame clones, and not every one. Seen here are some 530,000 clones, 70% to 80% observed once, and the top ten hold 9.5% to 15%. The sample comprised PBMCs. The source of these receptors is a woman aged 40 to 50 in good health. Some clones in this sample may be carry-over from other donors' samples. Both conserved end residues are part of each CDR3. D genes are given only for firm matches. Clone size appears in some rows only: once, few, many, or a class for an expanded clone.

j_call d_call clone_size v_call cdr3_nt cdr3_aa
TRBJ2-7 TRBD2 . TRBV27 TGTGCCAGCAGTCCATCAGCGGGACTAGCGGCCTACGAGCAGTACTTC CASSPSAGLAAYEQYF
TRBJ2-5 . . TRBV5-4 TGTGCCAGCAGCTTTGGCCTAGGGGGTACCTCCGAGACCCAGTACTTC CASSFGLGGTSETQYF
TRBJ2-5 TRBD2 . TRBV15 TGTGCCACCAGCAGACTAGCGGGAGGGGGGGAGACCCAGTACTTC CATSRLAGGGETQYF
TRBJ2-3 . . TRBV6-6 TGTGCCAGCAGTTACTCGATGAGGGATACGCAGTATTTT CASSYSMRDTQYF
TRBJ2-1 TRBD2 . TRBV6-5 TGTGCCAGCAGTCACCGGAGTGGGACTAGCAATGAGCAGTTCTTC CASSHRSGTSNEQFF
TRBJ2-7 TRBD2 . TRBV19 TGTGCCAGTAGCCGGAGGACTAGCGGGAGGGCGGAGGAGCAGTACTTC CASSRRTSGRAEEQYF
TRBJ2-1 TRBD2 . TRBV9 TGTGCCAGCAGCGTAGTGCCCTTGACTAGCGTTGAGCAGTTCTTC CASSVVPLTSVEQFF
TRBJ2-5 TRBD2 . TRBV18 TGTGCCAGCTCACCACAAGCGGGAGAAGAGACCCAGTACTTC CASSPQAGEETQYF
TRBJ2-3 . . TRBV6-4 TGTGCCAGCTCCCTGGCTTCTGGAGATACGCAGTATTTT CASSLASGDTQYF
TRBJ2-1 TRBD2 . TRBV5-1 TGCGCCAGCAGCTTGGCCGGGTTAGCGGGAGCCGGGTGGGAGTTCTTC CASSLAGLAGAGWEFF
TRBJ1-5 . once TRBV6-5 TGTGCCAGCAGTTCATGGGGGGTTGGAGAGCCCCAGCATTTT CASSSWGVGEPQHF
TRBJ2-2 TRBD2 . TRBV5-1 TGCGCCAGCAGCTTGGCGACTAGCGGGAACACCGGGGAGCTGTTTTTT CASSLATSGNTGELFF
TRBJ1-5 TRBD1 many TRBV6-6 TGTGCCAGCAGTTCCCGACAGGGGGCGAATCAGCCCCAGCATTTT CASSSRQGANQPQHF
TRBJ2-1 TRBD2 . TRBV6-4 TGTGCCAGCAGTGAAGGCCTGGCTGGACTAGTGCATGAGCAGTTCTTC CASSEGLAGLVHEQFF
TRBJ1-5 . once TRBV21-1 TGTGCCAGCAGCAATCAGAGATATAGCAATCAGCCCCAGCATTTT CASSNQRYSNQPQHF
TRBJ2-2 . once TRBV9 TGTGCCAGCAGCGTCCAGACTCAGAACACCGGGGAGCTGTTTTTT CASSVQTQNTGELFF
TRBJ1-1 . once TRBV4-2 TGTGCCAGCAGCCCACGGGGGGCTGAAGCTTTCTTT CASSPRGAEAFF
TRBJ2-1 TRBD2 once TRBV9 TGTGCCAGCAGCGTCCAGACTAGCGGGCAGTACAATGAGCAGTTCTTC CASSVQTSGQYNEQFF
TRBJ2-7 TRBD2 . TRBV7-8 TGTGCCAGCTCCCGGGGCGCGGGAGGGCTTTACGAGCAGTACTTC CASSRGAGGLYEQYF
TRBJ2-7 TRBD2 . TRBV6-1 TGTGCCAGCAGTGAATTAGCGGGAGGGTACGAGCAGTACTTC CASSELAGGYEQYF
TRBJ2-7 TRBD1 . TRBV19 TGTGCCAGTAGCTTCACAGGGGCCTACGAGCAGTACTTC CASSFTGAYEQYF
TRBJ2-5 TRBD2 . TRBV5-1 TGCGCCAGCAGCTTGGGAGTAGCGGGAGGATCTGGGGAGACCCAGTACTTC CASSLGVAGGSGETQYF
TRBJ2-4 . . TRBV4-1 TGCGCCAGCAGCCTCCCCGGGACCAACATTCAGTACTTC CASSLPGTNIQYF
TRBJ2-2 TRBD1 . TRBV19 TGTGCCAGTAGTATAACAGGGGTAGCCGGGGAGCTGTTTTTT CASSITGVAGELFF
TRBJ1-1 . . TRBV10-3 TGTGCCATCGACGACGGGGCGGCGGGGAACACTGAAGCTTTCTTT CAIDDGAAGNTEAFF
TRBJ2-7 TRBD1 . TRBV2 TGTGCCAGCATGACAGGGATCCCTCCCTACGAGCAGTACTTC CASMTGIPPYEQYF
TRBJ2-3 TRBD2 . TRBV19 TGTGCCAGTAGTATCCTAGCGGATGTGCCAGATACGCAGTATTTT CASSILADVPDTQYF
TRBJ2-1 TRBD2 . TRBV9 TGTGCCAGCAGCGGGACTAGCGGGAGCTATGAGCAGTTCTTC CASSGTSGSYEQFF
TRBJ2-7 TRBD2 . TRBV4-2 TGTGCCAGCAGCCCCCCGGGAGCGGGAGGGGGCTCCTACGAGCAGTACTTC CASSPPGAGGGSYEQYF
TRBJ1-4 . once TRBV15 TGTGCCACCAGCACCGGGACTGCAACTAATGAAAAACTGTTTTTT CATSTGTATNEKLFF
TRBJ1-1 TRBD1 . TRBV9 TGTGCCAGCAGCGTAGGCCCGGGACAGGGGGGGGAAGCTTTCTTT CASSVGPGQGGEAFF
TRBJ2-2 . . TRBV7-7 TGTGCTAGCAGCTTAGCAGGGGACACCGGGGAGCTGTTTTTT CASSLAGDTGELFF
TRBJ2-3 TRBD1 . TRBV5-1 TGCGCCAGCAGCTTGGCCGCTGGGACAGGGCAAGATACGCAGTATTTT CASSLAAGTGQDTQYF
TRBJ2-7 TRBD2 . TRBV5-1 TGCGCCAGCAACTCCGGGGGTAGCGGGAGTGGCGAGCAGTACTTC CASNSGGSGSGEQYF
TRBJ1-4 . . TRBV18 TGTGCCAGCTCACCTGGTGGGGTCCTCCGGGGTGAAAAACTGTTTTTT CASSPGGVLRGEKLFF
TRBJ1-5 . . TRBV30 TGTGCCTGGAGTGTTGGGGGGCTCGATCAGCCCCAGCATTTT CAWSVGGLDQPQHF
TRBJ1-1 . . TRBV27 TGTGCCAGCAGTTTATCGCTGGGGCCCACTGAAGCTTTCTTT CASSLSLGPTEAFF
TRBJ2-7 . . TRBV4-2 TGTGCCAGCAGCCACCAAGGGGAGCAGTACTTC CASSHQGEQYF
TRBJ1-5 . few TRBV5-4 TGTGCCAGCAGCGATACAGGATCCCCTCCCCAGCATTTT CASSDTGSPPQHF